This is a list of T cell receptor beta chains from one sample in a study of vaccination and CD4 T cells after COVID-19. Antigens of these TCRs are unknown. Each CDR3 protein gets one entry after TCRdb re-called the PCR reads with MiXCR. There are some 11,000 distinct CDR3 sequences in the sample; 60% to 65% occur only once, and about 12% lies in the top ten. The sample comprised CD4+ T cells from blood, cultured in vitro. These receptors came from a human donor who had recovered from COVID-19. The CDR3 runs from the conserved cysteine through the conserved F or W. A D gene is named only where the DNA matches it firmly. Only part of the rows carry a size: once, few, many, or a class if the clone is expanded.

J gene: TRBJ2-3; clone size: -; D gene: -; V gene: TRBV6-2/TRBV6-3; CDR3 protein: CASTEGGTDTQYF; CDR3 DNA: TGTGCCAGCACCGAAGGGGGTACAGATACGCAGTATTTT
J gene: TRBJ1-2; clone size: -; D gene: TRBD1; V gene: TRBV6-1; CDR3 protein: CASSESDRAAGYTF; CDR3 DNA: TGTGCCAGCAGTGAGTCCGACAGGGCGGCTGGCTACACCTTC
J gene: TRBJ1-1; clone size: -; D gene: TRBD1; V gene: TRBV6-1; CDR3 protein: CASRKLGDREAFF; CDR3 DNA: TGTGCCAGCAGAAAACTCGGGGACAGGGAAGCTTTCTTT
J gene: TRBJ1-2; clone size: few; D gene: -; V gene: TRBV12-3/TRBV12-4; CDR3 protein: CASSFMKQGEGYTF; CDR3 DNA: TGTGCCAGCAGTTTTATGAAGCAGGGTGAAGGCTACACCTTC
J gene: TRBJ2-5; clone size: -; D gene: -; V gene: TRBV20-1; CDR3 protein: CSARPQETQYF; CDR3 DNA: TGCAGTGCCCGACCCCAGGAGACCCAGTACTTC
J gene: TRBJ2-7; clone size: few; D gene: TRBD2; V gene: TRBV20-1; CDR3 protein: CSASGWGLAGDGGYEQYF; CDR3 DNA: TGCAGTGCTAGCGGCTGGGGCCTAGCGGGAGATGGTGGGTACGAGCAGTACTTC
J gene: TRBJ2-2; clone size: -; D gene: TRBD2; V gene: TRBV6-2/TRBV6-3; CDR3 protein: CASGGPAGVTGELFF; CDR3 DNA: TGTGCCAGCGGGGGCCCAGCGGGAGTGACCGGGGAGCTGTTTTTT
J gene: TRBJ2-7; clone size: -; D gene: -; V gene: TRBV2; CDR3 protein: CASWRTRSSEQYF; CDR3 DNA: TGTGCCAGCTGGAGGACCCGAAGCAGCGAGCAGTACTTC
J gene: TRBJ2-7; clone size: -; D gene: TRBD1; V gene: TRBV28; CDR3 protein: CASSLPTGVRNEQYF; CDR3 DNA: TGTGCCAGCAGTTTACCGACAGGGGTACGTAACGAGCAGTACTTC
J gene: TRBJ2-5; clone size: -; D gene: TRBD1; V gene: TRBV6-1; CDR3 protein: CASSGRTGKIETQYF; CDR3 DNA: TGTGCCAGCAGTGGACGGACAGGGAAAATAGAGACCCAGTACTTC
J gene: TRBJ1-2; clone size: -; D gene: TRBD1; V gene: TRBV7-2; CDR3 protein: CASSWDRTYGYTF; CDR3 DNA: TGTGCCAGCAGTTGGGACAGGACCTATGGCTACACCTTC
J gene: TRBJ1-5; clone size: -; D gene: -; V gene: TRBV28; CDR3 protein: CASSFTGTKNQPQHF; CDR3 DNA: TGTGCCAGCAGTTTTACCGGGACAAAGAATCAGCCCCAGCATTTT
J gene: TRBJ2-3; clone size: once; D gene: -; V gene: TRBV3-1; CDR3 protein: CASSQARDTQYF; CDR3 DNA: TGTGCCAGCAGCCAAGCGAGAGATACGCAGTATTTT
J gene: TRBJ1-6; clone size: -; D gene: -; V gene: TRBV5-8; CDR3 protein: CASSLHRSNSPLHF; CDR3 DNA: TGTGCCAGCAGCTTACACAGGTCCAATTCACCCCTCCACTTT
J gene: TRBJ1-5; clone size: -; D gene: -; V gene: TRBV19; CDR3 protein: CASSTPGQPQHF; CDR3 DNA: TGTGCCAGTAGTACCCCTGGTCAGCCCCAGCATTTT
J gene: TRBJ1-5; clone size: -; D gene: -; V gene: TRBV2; CDR3 protein: CASSSTGNQPQHF; CDR3 DNA: TGTGCCAGCAGTTCTACGGGCAATCAGCCCCAGCATTTT
J gene: TRBJ1-5; clone size: -; D gene: -; V gene: TRBV6-1; CDR3 protein: CASTRANPNQPQHF; CDR3 DNA: TGTGCCAGCACCAGGGCAAACCCAAATCAGCCCCAGCATTTT
J gene: TRBJ2-5; clone size: few; D gene: TRBD1; V gene: TRBV4-3; CDR3 protein: CASSRSTGVETQYF; CDR3 DNA: TGCGCCAGCAGCCGTTCGACAGGGGTAGAGACCCAGTACTTC
J gene: TRBJ2-3; clone size: -; D gene: -; V gene: TRBV27; CDR3 protein: CASSLLVSGKDTQYF; CDR3 DNA: TGTGCCAGCAGTTTGTTAGTGTCCGGAAAAGATACGCAGTATTTT
J gene: TRBJ1-1; clone size: few; D gene: -; V gene: TRBV20-1; CDR3 protein: CSARETGENTEAFF; CDR3 DNA: TGCAGTGCTAGAGAAACAGGAGAGAACACTGAAGCTTTCTTT
J gene: TRBJ1-5; clone size: -; D gene: -; V gene: TRBV7-2; CDR3 protein: CASSLSLGNQPQHF; CDR3 DNA: TGTGCCAGCAGCTTAAGCCTGGGCAATCAGCCCCAGCATTTT
J gene: TRBJ1-3; clone size: -; D gene: -; V gene: TRBV10-1; CDR3 protein: CASSDRIRDGVGLNTIYF; CDR3 DNA: TGCGCCAGCAGTGATCGTATCCGGGACGGCGTGGGCTTGAACACCATATATTTT
J gene: TRBJ1-2; clone size: -; D gene: TRBD1; V gene: TRBV20-1; CDR3 protein: CSARGNDRVNYGYTF; CDR3 DNA: TGCAGTGCTAGAGGAAATGACAGGGTCAACTATGGCTACACCTTC
J gene: TRBJ1-5; clone size: few; D gene: -; V gene: TRBV20-1; CDR3 protein: CSARVAGQNQPQHF; CDR3 DNA: TGCAGTGCTAGAGTTGCAGGGCAAAATCAGCCCCAGCATTTT
J gene: TRBJ2-5; clone size: -; D gene: -; V gene: TRBV20-1; CDR3 protein: CSANPTTGIQETQYF; CDR3 DNA: TGCAGTGCTAATCCGACTACAGGGATCCAAGAGACCCAGTACTTC
J gene: TRBJ2-5; clone size: -; D gene: TRBD1; V gene: TRBV29-1; CDR3 protein: CSASGTEQETQYF; CDR3 DNA: TGCAGCGCCTCCGGGACAGAACAAGAGACCCAGTACTTC
J gene: TRBJ2-7; clone size: -; D gene: -; V gene: TRBV20-1; CDR3 protein: CSASGSREQYF; CDR3 DNA: TGCAGTGCTAGCGGGAGCAGGGAGCAGTACTTC
J gene: TRBJ1-2; clone size: few; D gene: TRBD1; V gene: TRBV6-1; CDR3 protein: CASSGGTGLRALGGYTF; CDR3 DNA: TGTGCCAGCAGTGGAGGGACAGGCTTGAGGGCTCTAGGTGGCTACACCTTC